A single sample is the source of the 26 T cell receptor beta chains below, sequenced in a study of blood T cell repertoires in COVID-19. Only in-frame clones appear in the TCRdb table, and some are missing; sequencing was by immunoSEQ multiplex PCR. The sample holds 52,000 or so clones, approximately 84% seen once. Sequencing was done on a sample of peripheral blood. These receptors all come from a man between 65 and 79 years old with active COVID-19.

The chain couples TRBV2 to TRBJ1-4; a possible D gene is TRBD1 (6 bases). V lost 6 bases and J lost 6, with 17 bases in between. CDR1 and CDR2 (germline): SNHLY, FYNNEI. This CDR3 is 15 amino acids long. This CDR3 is CASSSVGKGDEKLFF. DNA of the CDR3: TGTGCCAGCAGCTCGGTGGGGAAGGGGGATGAAAAACTGTTTTTT.

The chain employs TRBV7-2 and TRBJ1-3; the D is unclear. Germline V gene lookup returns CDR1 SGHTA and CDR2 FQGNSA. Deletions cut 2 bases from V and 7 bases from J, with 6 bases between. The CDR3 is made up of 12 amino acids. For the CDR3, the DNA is TGTGCCAGCAGCTTAACAGCCAACACCATATATTTT. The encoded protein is CASSLTANTIYF.

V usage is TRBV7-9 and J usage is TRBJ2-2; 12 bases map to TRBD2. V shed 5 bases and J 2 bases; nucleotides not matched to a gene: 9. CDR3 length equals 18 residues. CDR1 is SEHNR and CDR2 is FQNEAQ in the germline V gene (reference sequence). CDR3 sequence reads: CASSRWTSGVINTGELFF. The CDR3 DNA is TGTGCCAGCAGCCGATGGACTAGCGGGGTCATCAACACCGGGGAGCTGTTTTTT.

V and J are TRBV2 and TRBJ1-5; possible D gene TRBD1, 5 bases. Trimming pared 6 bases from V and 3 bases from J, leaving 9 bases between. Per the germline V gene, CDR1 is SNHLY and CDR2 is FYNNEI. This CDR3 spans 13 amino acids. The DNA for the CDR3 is TGTGCCAGCAGGGGGGGTCCCAATCAGCCCCAGCATTTT. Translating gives CASRGGPNQPQHF.

CDR3 sequence: CASRWTGDTQYF. DNA of the CDR3: TGTGCCAGCAGGTGGACTGGAGATACGCAGTATTTT. The rearrangement joins TRBV6-5 to TRBJ2-3; weak D call: TRBD2 (5 bases). CDR3 size: 12 residues. The germline V and J ends were trimmed by 6 bases and 5 bases, with 9 bases remaining between them. Germline CDR1 reads MNHEY; CDR2 reads SVGAGI.

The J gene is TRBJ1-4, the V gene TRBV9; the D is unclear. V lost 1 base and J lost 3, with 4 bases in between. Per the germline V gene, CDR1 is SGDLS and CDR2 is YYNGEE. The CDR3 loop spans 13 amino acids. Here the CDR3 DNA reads TGTGCCAGCAGCGTAAAGCCTAATGAAAAACTGTTTTTT. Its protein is CASSVKPNEKLFF.

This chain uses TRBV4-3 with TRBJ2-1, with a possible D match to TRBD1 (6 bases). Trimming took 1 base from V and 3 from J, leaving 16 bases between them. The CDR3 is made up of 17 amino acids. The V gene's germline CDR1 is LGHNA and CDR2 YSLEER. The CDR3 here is CASSQVPYRDYYNEQFF. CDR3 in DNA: TGCGCCAGCAGCCAAGTCCCCTACAGGGATTACTACAATGAGCAGTTCTTC.

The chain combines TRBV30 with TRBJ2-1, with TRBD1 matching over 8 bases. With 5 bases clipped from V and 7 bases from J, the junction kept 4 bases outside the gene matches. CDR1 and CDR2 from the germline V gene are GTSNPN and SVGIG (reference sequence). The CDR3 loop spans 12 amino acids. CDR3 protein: CAWGRGLNEQFF. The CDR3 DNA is TGTGCCTGGGGCAGGGGGCTGAATGAGCAGTTCTTC.

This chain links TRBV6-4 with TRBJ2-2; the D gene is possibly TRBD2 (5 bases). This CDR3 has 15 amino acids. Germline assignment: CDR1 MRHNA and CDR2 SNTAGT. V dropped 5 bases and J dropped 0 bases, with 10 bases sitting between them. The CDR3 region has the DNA TGTGCCAGCAGTCAAAGCGGTTCGAACACCGGGGAGCTGTTTTTT. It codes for CASSQSGSNTGELFF.

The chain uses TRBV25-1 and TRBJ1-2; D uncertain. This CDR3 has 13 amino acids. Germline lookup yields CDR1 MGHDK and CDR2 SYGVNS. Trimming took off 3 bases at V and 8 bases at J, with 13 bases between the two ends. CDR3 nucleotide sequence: TGTGCCAGCAGTGATAATACAGTCTCGGGCTACACCTTC. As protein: CASSDNTVSGYTF.

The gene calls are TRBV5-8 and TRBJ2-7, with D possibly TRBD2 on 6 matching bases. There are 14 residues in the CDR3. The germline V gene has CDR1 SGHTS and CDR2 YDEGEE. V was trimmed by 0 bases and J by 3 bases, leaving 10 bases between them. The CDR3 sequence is CASSLGRGDYEQYF. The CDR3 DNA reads TGTGCCAGCAGCTTGGGGCGGGGCGACTACGAGCAGTACTTC.

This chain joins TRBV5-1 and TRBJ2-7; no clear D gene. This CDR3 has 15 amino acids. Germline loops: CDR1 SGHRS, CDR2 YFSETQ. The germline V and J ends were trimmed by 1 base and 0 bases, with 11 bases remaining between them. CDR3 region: CASSLNKLSSYEQYF. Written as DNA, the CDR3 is TGCGCCAGCAGCTTGAATAAGCTAAGCTCCTACGAGCAGTACTTC.

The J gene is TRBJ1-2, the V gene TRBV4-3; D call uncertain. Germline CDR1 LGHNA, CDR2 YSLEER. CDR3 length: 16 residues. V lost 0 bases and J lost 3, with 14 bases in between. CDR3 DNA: TGCGCCAGCAGCCAAGATGTCACTCACTCGGACTATGGCTACACCTTC. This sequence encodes CASSQDVTHSDYGYTF.

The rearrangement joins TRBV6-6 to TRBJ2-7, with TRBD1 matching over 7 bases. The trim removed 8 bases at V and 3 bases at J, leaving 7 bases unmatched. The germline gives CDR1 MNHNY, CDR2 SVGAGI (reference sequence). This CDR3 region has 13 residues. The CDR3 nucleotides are TGTGCCAGCGTGCCGGGACAGCACTACGAGCAGTACTTC. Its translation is CASVPGQHYEQYF.

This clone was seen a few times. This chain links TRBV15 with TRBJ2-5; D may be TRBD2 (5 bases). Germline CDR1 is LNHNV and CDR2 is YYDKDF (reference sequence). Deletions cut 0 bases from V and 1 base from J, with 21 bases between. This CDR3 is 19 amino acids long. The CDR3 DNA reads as TGTGCCACCAGCAGAGATAGGAGGTCCGAGGGCCACCCCCAAGAGACCCAGTACTTC. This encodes CATSRDRRSEGHPQETQYF. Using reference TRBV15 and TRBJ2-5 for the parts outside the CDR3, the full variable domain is DAMVIQNPRYQVTQFGKPVTLSCSQTLNHNVMYWYQQKSSQAPKLLFHYYDKDFNNEADTPDNFQSRRPNTSFCFLDIRSPGLGDTAMYLCATSRDRRSEGHPQETQYFGPGTRLLVL.

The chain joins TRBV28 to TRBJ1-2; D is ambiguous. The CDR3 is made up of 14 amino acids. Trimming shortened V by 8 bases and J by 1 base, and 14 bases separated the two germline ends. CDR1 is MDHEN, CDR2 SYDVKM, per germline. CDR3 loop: CASQAGVFNYGYTF. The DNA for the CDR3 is TGTGCCAGCCAAGCCGGAGTTTTTAACTATGGCTACACCTTC.

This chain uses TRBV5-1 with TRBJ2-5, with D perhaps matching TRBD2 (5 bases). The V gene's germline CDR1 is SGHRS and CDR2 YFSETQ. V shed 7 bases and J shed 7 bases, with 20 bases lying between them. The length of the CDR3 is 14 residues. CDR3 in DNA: TGCGCCAGCGGCAAAGATGAGGGATTCGGGACCCAGTACTTC. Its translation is CASGKDEGFGTQYF.

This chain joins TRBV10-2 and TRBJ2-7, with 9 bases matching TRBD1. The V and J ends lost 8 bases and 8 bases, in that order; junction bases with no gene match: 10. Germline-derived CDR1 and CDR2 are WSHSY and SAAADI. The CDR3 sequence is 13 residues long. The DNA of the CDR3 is TGCGCCAGCCTCCGGGACAGGGCGAATCAGCAGTACTTC. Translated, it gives CASLRDRANQQYF.

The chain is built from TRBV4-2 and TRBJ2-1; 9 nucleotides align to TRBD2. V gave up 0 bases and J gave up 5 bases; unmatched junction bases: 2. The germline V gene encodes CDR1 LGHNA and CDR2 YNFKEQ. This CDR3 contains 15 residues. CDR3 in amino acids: CASSQDLAGHNEQFF. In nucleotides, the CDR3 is TGTGCCAGCAGCCAAGACCTAGCGGGGCACAATGAGCAGTTCTTC.

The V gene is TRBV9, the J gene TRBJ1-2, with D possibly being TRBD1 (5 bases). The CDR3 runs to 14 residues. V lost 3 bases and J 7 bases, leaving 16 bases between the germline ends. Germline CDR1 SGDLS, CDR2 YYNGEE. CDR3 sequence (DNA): TGTGCCAGCAGCGGTCCCCAGGGTTCGGTTGGCTACACCTTC. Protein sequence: CASSGPQGSVGYTF.

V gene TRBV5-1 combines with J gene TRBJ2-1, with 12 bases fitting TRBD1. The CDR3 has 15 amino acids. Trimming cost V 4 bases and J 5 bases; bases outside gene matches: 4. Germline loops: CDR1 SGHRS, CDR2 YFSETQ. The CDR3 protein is CASSPGQGANNEQFF. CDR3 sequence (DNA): TGCGCCAGCAGCCCGGGACAGGGGGCGAACAATGAGCAGTTCTTC.

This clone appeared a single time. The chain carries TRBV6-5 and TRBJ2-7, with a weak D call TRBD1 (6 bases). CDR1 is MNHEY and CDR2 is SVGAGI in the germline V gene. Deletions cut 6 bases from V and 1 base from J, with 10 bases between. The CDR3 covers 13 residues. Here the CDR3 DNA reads TGTGCCAGCAGAAGGACAGAGTCCTACGAGCAGTACTTC. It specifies CASRRTESYEQYF.

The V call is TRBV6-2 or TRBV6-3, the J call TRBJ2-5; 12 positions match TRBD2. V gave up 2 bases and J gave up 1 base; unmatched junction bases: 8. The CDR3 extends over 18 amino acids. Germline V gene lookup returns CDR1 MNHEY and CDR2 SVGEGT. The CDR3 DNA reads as TGTGCCAGCAGTTACCCCGGACTAGCGGGAAGATCCCAAGAGACCCAGTACTTC. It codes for CASSYPGLAGRSQETQYF.

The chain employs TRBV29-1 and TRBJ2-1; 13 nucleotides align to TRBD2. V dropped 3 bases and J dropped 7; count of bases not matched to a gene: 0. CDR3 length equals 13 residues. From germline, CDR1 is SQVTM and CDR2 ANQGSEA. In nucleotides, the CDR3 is TGCAGCGTTGAGGGACTAGCGGGAAATGAGCAGTTCTTC. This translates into CSVEGLAGNEQFF.

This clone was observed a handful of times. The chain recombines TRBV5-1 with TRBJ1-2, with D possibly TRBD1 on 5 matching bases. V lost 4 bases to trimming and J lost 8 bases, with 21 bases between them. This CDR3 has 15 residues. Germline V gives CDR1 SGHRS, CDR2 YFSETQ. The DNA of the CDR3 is TGCGCCAGCAGCGCGGGGGACGGAGCGCCAGCGGGCTACACCTTC. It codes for CASSAGDGAPAGYTF.

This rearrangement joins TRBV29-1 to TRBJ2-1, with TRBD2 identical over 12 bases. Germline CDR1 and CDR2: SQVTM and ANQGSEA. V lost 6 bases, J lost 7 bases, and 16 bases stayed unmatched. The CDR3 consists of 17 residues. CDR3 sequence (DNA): TGCAGCGTGCCCGGGACTAGCGGGCCTCAAAGAAGGAATGAGCAGTTCTTC. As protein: CSVPGTSGPQRRNEQFF.